This T cell receptor (beta chain) was recovered during a study of T cells in Graves' hyperthyroidism and ophthalmopathy. General study results and limits: The model's output predicted ophthalmopathy at a median of 6.5 months prior to onset. Among thyroid clonotypes expanded above 0.001, most also appeared in blood.

Orbital computed tomography, thyroid ultrasound, serum thyroxine and TRAb, and clinical symptoms together informed the diagnoses. The source of the PBMCs was approximately 9.5 ml of fresh peripheral blood. Amplification of TCR beta CDR3 regions was performed using RNA transcripts as template. With the HTBI primer set, the TCR CDR3 went through a first round of RT-PCR. TCRdb re-called the multiplex PCR reads through MiXCR, storing one row per CDR3 protein. Among about 840,000 distinct CDR3 sequences listed, roughly 37% were seen once. Germline-derived CDR1 and CDR2 are SGHRS and YFSETQ. The V gene lost 4 bases and the J gene lost 2 bases, with 12 bases spanning the gap. This CDR3 comprises 14 residues. This clonotype has at least ten counts. As yet, its antigen is unknown.

The source is a man younger than 35 with Graves' hyperthyroidism. Input material: blood. This chain links TRBV5-1 with TRBJ2-5; weak D call: TRBD2 (5 bases). CDR3: CASSPGSGQETQYF. CDR3 bases: TGCGCCAGCAGCCCAGGTTCGGGACAAGAGACCCAGTACTTC.